This T cell receptor (beta chain) emerged from a study of shared clonotypes between healthy human individuals. About the research overall: Samples came from two female and a few male donors aged 18 to 49. Used for every donor were three CD4 naive, three CD4 memory, two CD8 naive and one CD8 memory plate. Findings and limits, study-wide: Clonotype sharing levels among donors were expected to vary with sequencing depth. Around 4.7% was the fraction of naive CD4 clonotypes found shared across several donors.

As concerns this clone: Its target is not known.

The CDR3 length is 17 residues. Trimming at V came to 6 bases and at J to 2 bases, leaving 8 bases not matched to a gene. In germline, CDR1 is MNHEY, CDR2 SMNVEV (reference sequence). The repertoire was sequenced with immunoSEQ multiplex PCR; TCRdb's copy has only in-frame clones and lacks some. Of fewer than 2.5 million clones in the sample, 93% were seen once. This sequence originates from a man aged 18 to 35 in good health. Some clones in this sample may be carry-over from other donors' samples. The rearrangement joins TRBV27 to TRBJ2-1; TRBD2 aligns across 12 bases. The sequencing sample was made of naive CD4+ T cells from PBMCs. Noted subset: CD45RA+ positively selected. CDR3 sequence: CASSMRLAGGPYNEQFF. CDR3 nucleotides: TGTGCCAGCAGCATGCGGCTAGCGGGAGGGCCCTACAATGAGCAGTTCTTC.